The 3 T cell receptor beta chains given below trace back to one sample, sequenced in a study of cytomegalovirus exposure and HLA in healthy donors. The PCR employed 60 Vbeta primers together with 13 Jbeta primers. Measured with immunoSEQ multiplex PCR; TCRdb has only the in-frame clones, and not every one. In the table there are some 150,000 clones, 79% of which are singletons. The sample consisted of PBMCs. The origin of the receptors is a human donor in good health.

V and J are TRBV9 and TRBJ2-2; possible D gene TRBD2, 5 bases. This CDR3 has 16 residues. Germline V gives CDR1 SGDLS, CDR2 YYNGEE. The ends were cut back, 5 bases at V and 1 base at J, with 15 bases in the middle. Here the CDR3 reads CASSSSGTMNTGELFF. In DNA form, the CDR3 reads TGTGCCAGCAGTTCGAGCGGAACGATGAACACCGGGGAGCTGTTTTTT. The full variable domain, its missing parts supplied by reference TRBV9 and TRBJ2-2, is DSGVTQTPKHLITATGQRVTLRCSPRSGDLSVYWYQQSLDQGLQFLIQYYNGEERAKGNILERFSAQQFPDLHSELNLSSLELGDSALYFCASSSSGTMNTGELFFGEGSRLTVL.

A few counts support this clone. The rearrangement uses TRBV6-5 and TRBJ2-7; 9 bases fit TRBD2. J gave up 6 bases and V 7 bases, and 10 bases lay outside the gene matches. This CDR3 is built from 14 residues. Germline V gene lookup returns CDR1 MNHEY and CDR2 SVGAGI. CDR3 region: CASTILAGDCEQYF. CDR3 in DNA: TGTGCCAGCACAATCTTAGCGGGAGATTGCGAGCAGTACTTC.

The CDR3 DNA sequence: TGCGCCAGCAGTGACGCGGCAGGGGGCTACGAGCAGTACTTC. Translation: CASSDAAGGYEQYF. The J gene is TRBJ2-7, the V gene TRBV10-1; 7 positions agree with TRBD1. V was pared by 3 bases and J by 3 bases, with 5 bases of the junction left unmatched. The CDR3 is made up of 14 amino acids. CDR1 is WNHNN and CDR2 is SYGVQD in the germline V gene (reference sequence).